The 2 T cell receptor beta chains presented below share a single source sample, sequenced in a study of brain T cells in children with intractable seizures. Generated by immunoSEQ multiplex PCR, the TCRdb table keeps only in-frame clones and is missing some. The profile covers around 41,000 clones, with about 93% appearing a single time and 6.3% taken by the ten largest. Sequencing was performed on peripheral blood, taken at surgery. The origin of the receptors is a girl aged 2-9 years with tuberous sclerosis and intractable seizures.

The genes are TRBV24-1 and TRBJ2-7; D is uncertain. Germline values: CDR1 KGHDR, CDR2 SFDVKD. The V end lost 0 bases, the J end lost 8 bases, and 10 bases lay between the germline ends. The CDR3 extends over 13 amino acids. The DNA of the CDR3 is TGTGCCACCAGTGATTTGAACCTGAACCAGCAGTACTTC. Amino acids: CATSDLNLNQQYF.

V gene TRBV5-1 combines with J gene TRBJ2-5, with D perhaps matching TRBD1 (5 bases). Germline values: CDR1 SGHRS, CDR2 YFSETQ. This CDR3 spans 13 amino acids. V lost 7 bases to trimming and J lost 0 bases, with 10 bases between them. The CDR3 loop reads CASCREYQETQYF. The CDR3 DNA follows: TGCGCCAGCTGCAGGGAATACCAAGAGACCCAGTACTTC.